Below, 26 T cell receptor beta chains from the same sample are listed, as sequenced in a study of neurological immune-mediated disorders. TCRdb passed the 5' RACE reads through MiXCR, listing each CDR3 protein once. The sample consists of some 22,000 distinct CDR3 sequences, around 16% of them appearing once. Sequencing was performed on CD8+ T cells from blood. Every receptor here comes from a woman aged 18-29 years with multiple sclerosis.

In this sample, this clonotype turned up many times. V and J are TRBV5-6 and TRBJ2-7; TRBD1 matches 9 bases. Unmatched junction bases numbered 15, after V lost 3 bases and J lost 8 bases. CDR3 length: 16 amino acids. Germline V lookup: CDR1 SGHDT, CDR2 YYEEEE. The CDR3 DNA sequence: TGTGCCAGCAGCTCCAGACAGGGGGGAAGTTTTGGAAAGCAGTACTTC. This encodes CASSSRQGGSFGKQYF.

By share of the sample, this clonotype is medium-sized. The junction differs from germline at one of its ends, possibly a read error. The V call is TRBV7-7, the J call TRBJ2-5, with 9 bases lining up with TRBD2. This CDR3 is built from 14 residues. Germline loops: CDR1 SSHAT, CDR2 FNYEAQ (reference sequence). The CDR3 here is CASSLAGEGKTQYF. DNA of the CDR3: TGTGCTAGCAGCTTAGCGGGAGAAGGAAAGACCCAGTACTTC.

This clonotype was picked up many times. This chain connects TRBV27 to TRBJ1-2; D is possibly TRBD1 (6 bases). The V end lost 3 bases, the J end lost 5 bases, and 16 bases lay between the germline ends. The CDR3 sequence is 15 residues long. The germline CDR1 and CDR2 sequences are MNHEY and SMNVEV (reference sequence). The CDR3 sequence is CASSLTGAEGYGYTF. The CDR3 nucleotides are TGTGCCAGCAGTTTGACGGGGGCTGAAGGGTATGGCTACACCTTC.

The chain combines TRBV11-3 with TRBJ1-6, with D unclear. Trimming stripped 1 base from V and 0 bases from J, with 13 bases between. CDR3 size: 18 residues. Germline V gene sequence: CDR1 SGHNT, CDR2 YENEEA. Here the CDR3 DNA reads TGTGCCAGCAGCTTAGGCCAAGGACGGAGCTCCTATAATTCACCCCTCCACTTT. Protein product: CASSLGQGRSSYNSPLHF.

V and J are TRBV30 and TRBJ2-1; D remains ambiguous. Trimming took off 5 bases at V and 6 bases at J, with 8 bases between the two ends. Germline lookup yields CDR1 GTSNPN and CDR2 SVGIG (reference sequence). The CDR3 extends over 11 amino acids. DNA of the CDR3: TGTGCCTGGTCTATCGGCAATGAGCAGTTCTTC. It specifies CAWSIGNEQFF.

This clonotype was found many times. The rearrangement joins TRBV7-9 to TRBJ2-1; possible D gene TRBD2, 7 bases. This CDR3 region has 15 residues. The V gene's germline CDR1 is SEHNR and CDR2 FQNEAQ (reference sequence). With 7 bases removed from V and 3 bases from J, the gap between germline ends came to 16 bases. CDR3 residues: CASTTAGAIYNEQFF. The CDR3 DNA reads as TGTGCCAGCACAACTGCGGGGGCGATCTACAATGAGCAGTTCTTC.

Notes on this clonotype: Because the CDR3's place on the DNA is in doubt, the DNA is left out and the CDR3 is given as listed by TCRdb. The CDR3: CASSFYICSARPGTENQPQHF. The chain recombines TRBV7-6 with TRBJ1-5; the D call of TRBD1 is as the table states it, not checked on the DNA. Germline lookup yields CDR1 SGHVS and CDR2 FNYEAQ. The CDR3 has 21 amino acids, counting both end residues.

This clonotype was detected ten times or more. The rearrangement links TRBV2 to TRBJ2-1; no reliable D call. V lost 6 bases and J 0 bases, leaving 15 bases between the germline ends. CDR3 length: 16 residues. The V gene's germline CDR1 is SNHLY and CDR2 FYNNEI. The CDR3 protein is CASRRTARSSYNEQFF. For the CDR3, the DNA is TGTGCCAGCAGGCGGACGGCCAGATCCTCCTACAATGAGCAGTTCTTC.

The V gene is TRBV20-1, the J gene TRBJ1-2, with 8 bases that match TRBD1. CDR1 is DFQATT and CDR2 is SNEGSKA in the germline V gene (reference sequence). The junction had 10 bases not matched to a gene; V was cut back by 4 bases and J by 0 bases. The CDR3 covers 16 residues. In DNA form, the CDR3 reads TGCAGTGCTAAAGCCCAGGGGGCGCAAGCTAACTATGGCTACACCTTC. This gives the protein CSAKAQGAQANYGYTF.

The chain joins TRBV3-1 to TRBJ2-5; D is undetermined. V was cut by 1 base and J by 5 bases, with 14 bases left in between. This CDR3 contains 15 residues. Germline V gives CDR1 LGHDT, CDR2 YNNKEL (reference sequence). CDR3 loop: CASSQVGSWMETQYF. The CDR3 DNA reads TGTGCCAGCAGCCAAGTCGGCAGCTGGATGGAGACCCAGTACTTC.

This clonotype was found many times. The rearrangement joins TRBV24-1 to TRBJ2-7; tentative D call: TRBD2 (6 bases). The CDR3 length is 17 residues. Germline values: CDR1 KGHDR, CDR2 SFDVKD. With 3 bases removed from V and 3 bases from J, the gap between germline ends came to 20 bases. The CDR3 loop reads CATSDTPKSGAVYEQYF. The CDR3 DNA reads TGTGCCACCAGTGATACACCCAAGTCGGGAGCCGTCTACGAGCAGTACTTC.

This clonotype was seen only once. This chain joins TRBV30 and TRBJ1-2, with a tentative D call TRBD1 (5 bases). The CDR3 is 12 residues long. Germline V gene sequence: CDR1 GTSNPN, CDR2 SVGIG (reference sequence). The germline V and J ends were trimmed by 5 bases and 2 bases, with 9 bases remaining between them. The CDR3, as DNA: TGTGCCTGGGATGACAGAAACTATGGCTACACCTTC. It encodes CAWDDRNYGYTF.

This clonotype was seen repeatedly, ten times or more. This sequence joins TRBV5-1 and TRBJ1-2, with a possible D match to TRBD1 (5 bases). Germline V gene lookup returns CDR1 SGHRS and CDR2 YFSETQ. The CDR3 consists of 14 residues. Trimming stripped 0 bases from V and 8 bases from J, with 14 bases between. CDR3 amino acids: CASSLGGAMEGYTF. The CDR3 DNA sequence: TGCGCCAGCAGCTTGGGGGGCGCCATGGAGGGCTACACCTTC.

This clonotype was detected many times. The rearrangement uses TRBV27 and TRBJ2-2; a possible D gene is TRBD1 (5 bases). Trimming removed 2 bases at V and 6 bases at J, with 7 bases between. The CDR3 loop spans 13 amino acids. CDR1 MNHEY and CDR2 SMNVEV come from the germline V gene (reference sequence). The chain's CDR3 is CASSLKTAGELFF. The CDR3 coding sequence is TGTGCCAGCAGTTTAAAGACAGCCGGGGAGCTGTTTTTT.

This clonotype was picked up many times. The chain has TRBV7-6 and TRBJ1-1; no clear D gene. The germline V and J ends were trimmed by 1 base and 0 bases, with 9 bases remaining between them. The CDR3 totals 15 residues. Germline loops: CDR1 SGHVS, CDR2 FNYEAQ. CDR3 residues: CASSLEREMNTEAFF. As DNA, the CDR3 is TGTGCCAGCAGCTTAGAGCGTGAGATGAACACTGAAGCTTTCTTT.

The rearrangement uses TRBV10-2 and TRBJ2-2, with 8 bases matching TRBD2. Germline V gives CDR1 WSHSY, CDR2 SAAADI. The ends lost 10 bases at V and 6 bases at J; junction bases unmatched: 4. The CDR3 has 12 residues. The CDR3 DNA reads as TGCGCCATGGGACTAGAACCCGGGGAGCTGTTTTTT. Translation: CAMGLEPGELFF.

The genes are TRBV25-1 and TRBJ1-1; TRBD1 aligns across 8 bases. Germline V gives CDR1 MGHDK, CDR2 SYGVNS. The ends lost 5 bases at V and 4 bases at J; junction bases unmatched: 3. The CDR3 extends over 13 amino acids. The CDR3 nucleotides are TGTGCCAGCAGTCGAACAGGGGGCACTGAAGCTTTCTTT. This sequence encodes CASSRTGGTEAFF.

By share, this clonotype counts as medium-sized (0.01 to 0.1%). The chain links TRBV5-1 to TRBJ2-7, with D uncertain. Germline values: CDR1 SGHRS, CDR2 YFSETQ. V was clipped by 0 bases and J by 4 bases, with 8 bases between them. The CDR3 is made up of 13 amino acids. CDR3 protein: CASSLEPVYEQYV. Written as DNA, the CDR3 is TGCGCCAGCAGCTTGGAGCCGGTTTACGAGCAGTACGTC.

This clonotype was detected many times. The V gene is TRBV7-2, the J gene TRBJ1-5; D is possibly TRBD1 (5 bases). V was pared by 5 bases and J by 0 bases, with 11 bases between. The V gene's germline CDR1 is SGHTA and CDR2 FQGNSA. The CDR3 covers 15 residues. CDR3 in DNA: TGTGCCAGCAGCCCCGGGACCTATAGCAATCAGCCCCAGCATTTT. It is translated as CASSPGTYSNQPQHF.

At least ten counts were recorded for this clonotype. This chain uses TRBV7-3 with TRBJ2-3; the D gene is possibly TRBD2 (6 bases). Germline assignment: CDR1 SGHTA and CDR2 FQGTGA. This CDR3 is built from 15 residues. V shed 5 bases and J shed 5 bases, with 17 bases lying between them. CDR3 nucleotides: TGTGCCAGCAGCCCAACCGGGAGTTATGGAGATACGCAGTATTTT. Its protein product is CASSPTGSYGDTQYF.

This clonotype was counted ten times or more. The chain has TRBV11-2 and TRBJ2-1, with D possibly being TRBD1 (5 bases). The germline V gene has CDR1 SGHAT and CDR2 FQNNGV. V was cut by 4 bases and J by 3 bases, with 13 bases left in between. The CDR3 has 15 residues. The CDR3 DNA is TGTGCCAGCAGCTCCCTCTACAGGAGCTACAATGAGCAGTTCTTC. It translates to CASSSLYRSYNEQFF.

The table lists this clonotype with many counts. This CDR3 is CATSDLWDSPDTQYF. The CDR3 bases are TGTGCCACCAGTGATTTGTGGGACTCTCCCGATACGCAGTATTTT. The rearrangement joins TRBV24-1 to TRBJ2-3, with D possibly TRBD2 on 6 matching bases. The V gene's germline CDR1 is KGHDR and CDR2 SFDVKD. The CDR3 loop spans 15 amino acids. Trimming took off 0 bases at V and 6 bases at J, with 12 bases between the two ends.

This clonotype was detected many times. The V and J genes are TRBV6-1 and TRBJ1-1; D not certain. The CDR3 consists of 13 residues. Germline V gene data show CDR1 as MNHNS and CDR2 as SASEGT. V lost 3 bases and J lost 1, with 6 bases in between. The CDR3 nucleotides read TGTGCCAGCAGTGAGACGGAGAACACTGAAGCTTTCTTT. Its translation is CASSETENTEAFF.

This clonotype was observed at least ten times. The chain employs TRBV7-9 and TRBJ1-2; weak D call: TRBD1 (6 bases). With 8 bases removed from V and 8 bases from J, the gap between germline ends came to 21 bases. The CDR3 spans 14 residues. Germline values: CDR1 SEHNR, CDR2 FQNEAQ (reference sequence). CDR3 residues: CASGNRDGGNGYTF. The CDR3 DNA reads TGTGCCAGCGGAAACAGGGACGGGGGGAACGGCTACACCTTC.

This clonotype was counted only a few times. This chain joins TRBV20-1 and TRBJ1-1; D unclear. CDR1 and CDR2 from the germline V gene are DFQATT and SNEGSKA (reference sequence). V dropped 3 bases and J dropped 3 bases, with 11 bases sitting between them. The CDR3 is 13 amino acids. CDR3 amino acids: CSASFASDTEAFF. The CDR3 DNA reads TGCAGTGCTAGCTTCGCGTCAGACACTGAAGCTTTCTTT.

Relative to its sample, this clonotype is medium-sized (0.01 to 0.1%). The V call is TRBV28, the J call TRBJ2-1; 10 nucleotides align to TRBD1. V trimming: 4 bases; J trimming: 6 bases; junction bases outside the gene matches: 6. Germline V gene sequence: CDR1 MDHEN, CDR2 SYDVKM. This CDR3 is 15 amino acids long. CDR3 sequence: CASSSDRGLLNEQFF. The CDR3 DNA is TGTGCCAGCAGTTCCGACAGGGGGCTGCTCAATGAGCAGTTCTTC.